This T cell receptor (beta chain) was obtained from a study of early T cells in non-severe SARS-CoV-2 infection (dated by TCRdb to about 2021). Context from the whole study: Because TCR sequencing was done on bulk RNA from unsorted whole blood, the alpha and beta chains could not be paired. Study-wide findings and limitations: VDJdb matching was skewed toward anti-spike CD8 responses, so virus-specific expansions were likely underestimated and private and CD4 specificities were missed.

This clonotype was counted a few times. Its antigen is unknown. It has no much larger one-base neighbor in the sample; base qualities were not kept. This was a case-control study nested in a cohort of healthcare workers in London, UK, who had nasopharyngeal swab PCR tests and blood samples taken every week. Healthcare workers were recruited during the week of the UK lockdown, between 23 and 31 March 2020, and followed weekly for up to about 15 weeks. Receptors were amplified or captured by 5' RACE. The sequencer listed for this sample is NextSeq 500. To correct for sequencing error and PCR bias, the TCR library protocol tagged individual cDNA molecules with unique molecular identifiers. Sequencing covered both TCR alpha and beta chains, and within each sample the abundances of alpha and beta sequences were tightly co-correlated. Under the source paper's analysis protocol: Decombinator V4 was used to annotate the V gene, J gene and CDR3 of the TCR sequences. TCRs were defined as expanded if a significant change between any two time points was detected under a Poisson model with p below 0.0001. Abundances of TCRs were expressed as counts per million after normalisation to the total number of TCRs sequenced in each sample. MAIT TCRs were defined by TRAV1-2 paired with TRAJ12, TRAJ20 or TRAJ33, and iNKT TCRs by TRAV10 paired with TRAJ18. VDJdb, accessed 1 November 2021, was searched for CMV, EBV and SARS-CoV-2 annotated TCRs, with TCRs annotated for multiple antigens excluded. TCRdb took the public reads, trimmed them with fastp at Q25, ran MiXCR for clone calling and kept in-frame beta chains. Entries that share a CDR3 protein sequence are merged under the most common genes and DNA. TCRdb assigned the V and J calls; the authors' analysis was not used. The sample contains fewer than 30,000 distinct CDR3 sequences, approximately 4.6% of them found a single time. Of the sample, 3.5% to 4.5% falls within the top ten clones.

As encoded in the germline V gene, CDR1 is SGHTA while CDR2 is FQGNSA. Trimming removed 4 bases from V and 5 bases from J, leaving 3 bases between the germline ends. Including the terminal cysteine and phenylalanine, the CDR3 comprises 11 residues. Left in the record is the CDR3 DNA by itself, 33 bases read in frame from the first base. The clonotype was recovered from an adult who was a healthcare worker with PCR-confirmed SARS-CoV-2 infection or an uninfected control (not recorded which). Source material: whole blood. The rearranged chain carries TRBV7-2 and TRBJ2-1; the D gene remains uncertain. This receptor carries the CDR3 CASSSNNEQFF. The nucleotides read TGTGCCAGCAGCTCTAACAATGAGCAGTTCTTC.